This T cell receptor (beta chain) was identified in a study of chemoradiotherapy in HPV16-positive cancers. On the study more broadly: Candidate HPV-specific T-cell clones and common TCR motifs came from functional assays in a couple of HPV16-positive patients.

Germline CDR1 is SGDLS and CDR2 is YYNGEE. This CDR3 spans 16 amino acids. V lost 0 bases and J 2 bases, leaving 9 bases between the germline ends. Study-level findings and limits: Candidate HPV-specific clones and E7-related TCR motifs grew in tumor during treatment. Better recurrence-free survival went with HPV-responsive T-cell expansion in HPV16-positive patients.

Repertoires were sampled repeatedly during chemoradiotherapy. Assay used: immunoSEQ multiplex PCR; TCRdb lists only in-frame clones, some missing. This table has about 8,100 clones, less than 75% appearing once. A note on this clone: Its antigen remains unknown.

The chain carries TRBV9 and TRBJ2-6; D may be TRBD1 or TRBD2 (5 bases each). This material was acquired from a patient who underwent chemoradiotherapy. The sequence was obtained from a human donor with HPV-associated anogenital cancer. The CDR3 spells CASSVARGAGANVLTF. CDR3 DNA: TGTGCCAGCAGCGTAGCTCGAGGGGCTGGGGCCAACGTCCTGACTTTC.